The next 12 T cell receptor beta chains were all read from a single sample in a study of OX40 agonist ivuxolimab in advanced cancers. The protocol was immunoSEQ multiplex PCR, while the TCRdb copy is restricted to in-frame clones and leaves out a portion. The repertoire holds about 73,000 clones, with around nine tenths as singletons. The sequencing used CD4+ or CD8+ T cells sorted from blood, collected in a trial of the OX40 agonist ivuxolimab. These receptors all stem from an adult with an advanced solid tumor such as melanoma, head and neck, liver or kidney cancer.

The J gene is TRBJ2-1, the V gene TRBV10-3; D unresolved. Germline CDR1 and CDR2: ENHRY and SYGVKD. The CDR3 totals 12 residues. With 2 bases removed from V and 8 bases from J, the gap between germline ends came to 7 bases. CDR3 in amino acids: CAISEIFYEQFF. The CDR3, as DNA: TGTGCCATCAGTGAGATATTTTATGAGCAGTTCTTC.

The chain is built from TRBV5-4 and TRBJ1-4, with a tentative D call TRBD1 (5 bases). The germline gives CDR1 SGHNT, CDR2 YYREEE (reference sequence). Trimming removed 0 bases from V and 3 bases from J, with 6 bases in between. CDR3 length: 14 amino acids. CDR3 amino acids: CASSLGGANEKLFF. CDR3 bases: TGTGCCAGCAGCTTGGGGGGGGCTAATGAAAAACTGTTTTTT.

The V and J genes are TRBV7-3 and TRBJ2-7; 8 positions match TRBD1. Unmatched junction bases numbered 7, after V lost 3 bases and J lost 3 bases. This CDR3 has 15 residues. Germline assignment: CDR1 SGHTA and CDR2 FQGTGA. CDR3 sequence (DNA): TGTGCCAGCAGCTTCGAAGCGACAGGGGTCTACGAGCAGTACTTC. Protein: CASSFEATGVYEQYF.

The chain employs TRBV7-9 and TRBJ2-3; the D gene is possibly TRBD1 (6 bases). The CDR3 is 15 residues long. Germline lookup yields CDR1 SEHNR and CDR2 FQNEAQ (reference sequence). The germline V and J ends were trimmed by 1 base and 1 base, with 9 bases remaining between them. DNA for the CDR3: TGTGCCAGCAGCTTAGACAGGGTTGGCACAGATACGCAGTATTTT. Its protein is CASSLDRVGTDTQYF.

In this sample, this clone turned up a few times. The V and J genes are TRBV7-8 and TRBJ2-5, with 7 nucleotides matching TRBD2. J was trimmed by 4 bases and V by 1 base; bases with no gene match: 3. The germline V gene encodes CDR1 SGHVS and CDR2 FQNEAQ. The CDR3 length is 14 residues. CDR3 in DNA: TGTGCCAGCAGCTTAGGGGCGGGGGTAGAGACCCAGTACTTC. This sequence encodes CASSLGAGVETQYF.

The J gene is TRBJ2-2, the V gene TRBV9; TRBD2 matches 9 bases. This CDR3 comprises 16 residues. CDR1 and CDR2 from the germline V gene are SGDLS and YYNGEE. V lost 3 bases, J lost 6 bases, and 9 bases stayed unmatched. The DNA for the CDR3 is TGTGCCAGCAGCGACAAAGCGGGAGGTATTGCCGGGGAGCTGTTTTTT. It specifies CASSDKAGGIAGELFF.

V is TRBV18 and J is TRBJ1-3; D remains unclear. V was trimmed by 3 bases and J by 1 base, leaving 13 bases between them. Germline values: CDR1 KGHSH, CDR2 LQKENI. This CDR3 is built from 16 residues. The CDR3 coding sequence is TGTGCCAGCTCACCCACCACGTACGGGTCTGGAAACACCATATATTTT. It encodes CASSPTTYGSGNTIYF. The full variable domain, with the rest looked up from reference TRBV18 and TRBJ1-3, is NAGVMQNPRHLVRRRGQEARLRCSPMKGHSHVYWYRQLPEEGLKFMVYLQKENIIDESGMPKERFSAEFPKEGPSILRIQQVVRGDSAAYFCASSPTTYGSGNTIYFGEGSWLTVV.

The chain recombines TRBV28 with TRBJ2-1, with 10 bases identical to TRBD2. The trim removed 7 bases at V and 7 bases at J, leaving 10 bases unmatched. The CDR3 spans 15 residues. Germline V gene lookup returns CDR1 MDHEN and CDR2 SYDVKM. The CDR3 DNA sequence: TGTGCCAGCATACTCAGCGGGAGGGCCATAAATGAGCAGTTCTTC. It encodes CASILSGRAINEQFF.

The chain carries TRBV7-2 and TRBJ2-1; 8 bases map to TRBD2. Germline CDR1 is SGHTA and CDR2 is FQGNSA. The CDR3 consists of 14 residues. The V gene end was trimmed by 3 bases and the J gene end by 7 bases; junction bases not matched to a gene: 5. This CDR3 is CASSFSGRGNEQFF. The CDR3 DNA follows: TGTGCCAGCAGCTTCAGCGGGAGAGGGAATGAGCAGTTCTTC.

V usage is TRBV6-5 and J usage is TRBJ2-7, with 11 nucleotides matching TRBD1. The germline gives CDR1 MNHEY, CDR2 SVGAGI. There are 15 residues in the CDR3. Unmatched junction bases numbered 9, after V lost 6 bases and J lost 5 bases. CDR3: CASRPNWDRGNEQYF. The DNA for the CDR3 is TGTGCCAGCAGACCTAACTGGGACAGGGGGAACGAGCAGTACTTC.

This clone was seen only once. The gene calls are TRBV7-9 and TRBJ2-1, with TRBD2 identical over 10 bases. Germline CDR1 reads SEHNR; CDR2 reads FQNEAQ (reference sequence). V shed 1 base, J shed 8 bases, and the junction held 11 bases outside the gene matches. CDR3 length: 17 residues. The CDR3 here is CASSLGVSSGSVDEQFF. The CDR3 nucleotides are TGTGCCAGCAGCTTAGGGGTCTCTAGCGGGAGTGTCGATGAGCAGTTCTTC. The variable domain in full, completed from reference TRBV7-9 and TRBJ2-1, reads DTGVSQNPRHKITKRGQNVTFRCDPISEHNRLYWYRQTLGQGPEFLTYFQNEAQLEKSRLLSDRFSAERPKGSFSTLEIQRTEQGDSAMYLCASSLGVSSGSVDEQFFGPGTRLTVL.

DNA of the CDR3: TGTGCCAGCAGTATGGGGGGGGGTAATGAAGCTTTCTTT. It is translated as CASSMGGGNEAFF. The genes are TRBV6-5 and TRBJ1-1, with D possibly matching TRBD1 (5 bases). V was clipped by 5 bases and J by 7 bases, with 14 bases between them. CDR3 length equals 13 residues. Germline V gene data show CDR1 as MNHEY and CDR2 as SVGAGI.